This TCR beta chain was identified in a study of T-cell reconstitution after alpha-beta-depleted transplantation in children. This clonotype was seen a single time. It was with unique molecular identifiers that the TCRbeta library was prepared. A single record per CDR3 protein comes from TCRdb applying MiXCR to the PCR reads. This sample yields roughly 350,000 distinct CDR3 sequences, of which under 13% are seen a single time; around 2.4% belongs to the top ten. Trimming cost V 2 bases and J 4 bases, with 12 bases left between them. The CDR3 loop spans 13 amino acids. The germline gives CDR1 SQVTM, CDR2 ANQGSEA.

Sequenced material: PBMCs from the stem cell graft donor, taken from the stem cell graft. The chain has TRBV29-1 and TRBJ2-7; perhaps TRBD1 as D (5 bases). The sequence was collected from a human donor who donated a stem cell graft to a child with acute lymphoblastic leukemia. CDR3 DNA sequence: TGCAGCGTTGAAAGCCCGACAGATTACGAGCAGTACTTC. It specifies CSVESPTDYEQYF.